This T cell receptor beta chain was profiled in a study of OX40 agonist ivuxolimab in advanced cancers. At the level of the study: Every 2 weeks, patients received ivuxolimab intravenously, dosed at 0.01 to 10 mg/kg. Overall study results and limits: Within 6 weeks, CD4+ and CD8+ blood T cells expanded clonally at 0.1 to 3.0 mg/kg.

The CDR3 has 14 residues. V shed 6 bases, J shed 2 bases, and the junction held 5 bases outside the gene matches. Germline lookup yields CDR1 SNHLY and CDR2 FYNNEI. Worth noting for this clone: Its target is not known.

The protocol was immunoSEQ multiplex PCR, while the TCRdb copy is restricted to in-frame clones and leaves out a portion. The data hold roughly 92,000 clones, with nearly 90% observed a single time. Sampling times: baseline, cycle 4 day 1, cycle 7 day 1. The sample in question was CD4+ or CD8+ T cells sorted from blood, obtained in a trial of the OX40 agonist ivuxolimab. The clonotype comes from an adult with an advanced solid tumor such as melanoma, head and neck, liver or kidney cancer. The rearrangement links TRBV2 to TRBJ1-2; 8 bases are a match to TRBD1. The CDR3 spells CASRTGAMNYGYTF. In DNA form, the CDR3 reads TGTGCCAGCAGGACAGGGGCTATGAACTATGGCTACACCTTC. The full variable domain, in which reference TRBV2 and TRBJ1-2 provide the parts outside the CDR3, is EPEVTQTPSHQVTQMGQEVILRCVPISNHLYFYWYRQILGQKVEFLVSFYNNEISEKSEIFDDQFSVERPDGSNFTLKIRSTKLEDSAMYFCASRTGAMNYGYTFGSGTRLTVV.